The subject of this entry is one T cell receptor (beta chain). In this sample, this clone turned up a few times. This receptor's antigen is unknown. No base qualities exist here, and no much larger clone lies one base off it. Whole blood was collected in K2EDTA tubes by collaborating institutions according to the institutions' own protocols. For TCRbeta analysis, collaborator samples were shipped as frozen whole blood, as isolated PBMCs, or as DNA extracted from either sample type. From the cysteine up to the phenylalanine, the CDR3 has a length of 14 residues. Only CDR3 DNA is held: 42 bases, read in frame from base 1. Via the germline V gene (reference sequence), CDR1 is MNHNY and CDR2 SVGAGI. V sheds 5 bases and J sheds 6 bases, leaving 17 bases between their ends. TCRbeta CDR3 regions were amplified from genomic DNA using the immunoSEQ Assay, a bias-controlled multiplex PCR. Under the source paper's analysis protocol: The number of nucleated cells in each sample was estimated from the amplification of reference gene primers within the assay. To quantify the absolute abundance of each unique TCRbeta CDR3 rearrangement, sequence reads were collapsed and filtered. For each sample, productive Simpson clonality was calculated as the square root of Simpson's diversity index over productive rearrangements. In its TCRdb copy, this immuneACCESS table keeps in-frame sequences only and misses some clones. Where compared with another copy, unresolved V genes explain less than half of these, and the others have no known cause. The V and J calls and clone size were taken over from that table, and D and trimming were inferred from the DNA. Here the sample has roughly 68,000 clones; roughly 88% occur a single time. The ten largest clones capture approximately 6.8% of the sample.

The source of the sample is a study of blood T cell repertoires in COVID-19 (TCRdb year 2020). Study-wide context: Collaborator samples came from the United States, Italy and Spain and covered acute and convalescent phases of COVID-19. The prospective study material was composed of cDNA or gDNA derived from T cells, B-cell-depleted T cells, or PBMCs. Subjects who had been exposed to COVID-19, were actively infected with it, or had recovered from it provided the deeply sampled blood TCRbeta repertoires that made up the dataset. The repertoires were made available in a free public database intended to serve as a resource for research on the immune response to SARS-CoV-2. The samples were drawn from two sources: the first 160 participants of the ongoing ImmuneRACE study, and approximately 1,300 subjects contributed by 6 global collaborators. A de-identified subject ID, COVID-19 status, age in years and sex were almost always included in the sample metadata. HLA class I and class II types, where available, came from metadata supplied by the sample provider rather than from assay-based typing. Paper-wide results and their limitations: The quantity of clinical and demographic metadata differed by source and by participant and was supplied without curation.

The source material was peripheral blood. The sequence was collected from a woman aged 70-85 years with acute or convalescent COVID-19. The chain was built from TRBV6-6 and TRBJ2-7; the D region possibly corresponds to TRBD2 (5 bases align). Read as DNA, the sequence is TGTGCCAGCAGTCAGATCTCCCGGGATCTCGAGCAGTACTTC. Translated, this is CASSQISRDLEQYF.